These T cell receptor beta chains were read from a single sample in a study of T cells after somatic rescue of genetic block. Measured with immunoSEQ multiplex PCR; TCRdb has only the in-frame clones, and not every one. The sample lists more than 9,000 clones, around two thirds occurring once. Sequenced input: peripheral blood mononuclear cells (PBMCs). Source of these receptors: a boy between 10 and 17 years old. Both conserved end residues are part of each CDR3. Each record gives: clone size, V gene, J gene, D gene, CDR3 protein, CDR3 DNA. The D gene is left open where the match is weak. The listing skips clone size in some rows; elsewhere it reads once, few, many or a size class.

few	TRBV30	TRBJ1-1	NA	CAWSVRWRAGHTEAFF	TGTGCCTGGAGTGTACGTTGGAGGGCAGGGCACACTGAAGCTTTCTTT
NA	TRBV5-1	TRBJ2-1	NA	CASSPGASNIEQFF	TGCGCCAGCAGCCCCGGGGCTTCAAATATCGAGCAGTTCTTC
NA	TRBV7-3	TRBJ2-2	NA	CASSAHGQLAGELFF	TGTGCCAGCAGCGCCCACGGACAGCTCGCCGGGGAGCTGTTTTTT
once	TRBV19	TRBJ2-4	NA	CASSVQGAKNIQYF	TGTGCCAGTAGTGTACAGGGAGCCAAAAACATTCAGTACTTC
NA	TRBV6-1	TRBJ2-5	TRBD1	CASSEGPTGTGGTKEYF	TGTGCCAGCAGTGAAGGCCCGACCGGGACAGGGGGGACAAAGGAGTACTTC
NA	TRBV5-1	TRBJ1-4	NA	CASSLSGFEDEKLFF	TGCGCCAGCAGCTTGTCAGGGTTTGAGGATGAAAAACTGTTTTTT
once	TRBV7-2	TRBJ2-7	NA	CASSYGTGYEQYF	TGTGCCAGCAGCTACGGTACAGGGTACGAGCAGTACTTC
NA	TRBV10-3	TRBJ2-7	TRBD2	CAISESGLLSYEQYF	TGTGCCATCAGTGAGTCGGGACTATTATCCTACGAGCAGTACTTC
NA	TRBV7-8	TRBJ2-3	TRBD2	CASSLAGGRSTDTQYF	TGTGCCAGCAGCTTAGCGGGCGGGAGGAGCACAGATACGCAGTATTTT
NA	TRBV11-2	TRBJ1-3	NA	CASSFEQRNTIYF	TGTGCCAGCAGCTTTGAACAGCGAAACACCATATATTTT
NA	TRBV4-2	TRBJ1-3	NA	CASSQDAAAGNTIYF	TGTGCCAGCAGCCAAGATGCGGCAGCTGGAAACACCATATATTTT
NA	TRBV7-3	TRBJ1-2	TRBD1	CASSLTGDYGYTF	TGTGCCAGCAGCCTGACAGGGGATTATGGCTACACCTTC
NA	TRBV28	TRBJ2-7	NA	CASSLFFEGGSNSYEQYF	TGTGCCAGCAGTTTATTCTTCGAAGGGGGGTCCAACTCCTACGAGCAGTACTTC
NA	TRBV27	TRBJ2-7	NA	CASSWGLGPYEQYF	TGTGCCAGCAGTTGGGGTTTAGGTCCCTACGAGCAGTACTTC
NA	TRBV5-4	TRBJ1-2	NA	CASSLAGGDGYTF	TGTGCCAGCAGCTTGGCTGGGGGCGATGGCTACACCTTC
NA	TRBV6-6	TRBJ1-1	NA	CASSHHLNTEAFF	TGTGCCAGCAGCCATCACCTTAACACTGAAGCTTTCTTT